In its sample, the clone carrying this T cell receptor beta chain was seen a few times. The antigen is unknown. TRB rearrangements were amplified by multiplex PCR with BIOMED2 TRB-A/B primers. MiXCR, applied by TCRdb to the multiplex PCR reads, yields one record per CDR3 protein. The sample has 6,000 or so distinct CDR3 sequences, 25% to 30% seen once; the top ten hold just under 20%. The data were taken from a study of T and B cells in COVID-19 patients. The wider study: Blood was sampled from COVID-19 patients who were either actively infected or recovered. Critical illness requiring mechanical ventilation or extracorporeal membrane oxygenation affected 12 of 20 active-infection patients.

Each TRB amplification used about 220-500 ng of genomic DNA from blood. Study-wide points: Highly clonal in active COVID-19, TRB repertoires exceeded healthy-donor diversity and richness at recovery. Few blood samples existed from mildly ill patients during symptoms or early in severe cases.

V lost 7 bases to trimming and J lost 4 bases, with 13 bases between them. Germline loops: CDR1 SGHRS, CDR2 YFSETQ. This CDR3 is 13 amino acids long. Sequenced: blood. The rearrangement uses TRBV5-1 and TRBJ2-3; possibly TRBD1 or TRBD2 for D (6 bases each). The origin of this receptor is a human donor with active COVID-19. The CDR3 DNA reads as TGCGCCAGCGGGGGGCTGTTCGCAGATACGCAGTATTTT. Translated: CASGGLFADTQYF.